The 8 T cell receptor beta chains given below trace back to one sample, sequenced in a study of regulatory T cells in long-lasting Graves disease. CDR3 regions were amplified by Arm-PCR using iRepertoire HTBI primers to build TCR beta libraries. TCRdb reprocessed the multiplex PCR reads with MiXCR, giving one entry per CDR3 protein. The sample lists roughly 380,000 distinct CDR3 sequences; 15% to 17% were seen once. Noted time point: newly diagnosed GD, antithyroid drugs for less than 3 months. The authors made the TCR library using RNA they extracted from PBMCs. The sequences come from peripheral blood mononuclear cells (PBMCs), collected at new diagnosis, from a patient treated with antithyroid drugs. All receptors derive from a female donor with Graves disease.

This clonotype has a count of ten or more. The rearrangement links TRBV5-5 to TRBJ2-1; 10 positions match TRBD1. V shed 1 base, J shed 7 bases, and the junction held 5 bases outside the gene matches. Germline loops: CDR1 SGHKS, CDR2 YYEKEE (reference sequence). The CDR3 length is 15 residues. The CDR3 nucleotides are TGTGCCAGCAGCTTGAAATGGACAGGGGGTAATGAGCAGTTCTTC. Translated, it gives CASSLKWTGGNEQFF.

This clonotype was seen more than once but under ten times. V is TRBV7-9 and J is TRBJ2-3, with D possibly matching TRBD1 (5 bases). This CDR3 has 15 residues. Per germline, CDR1 SEHNR and CDR2 FQNEAQ (reference sequence). The germline V and J ends were trimmed by 1 base and 6 bases, with 14 bases remaining between them. DNA of the CDR3: TGTGCCAGCAGCTTAGATGGACACCCAGGGGATACGCAGTATTTT. This codes for CASSLDGHPGDTQYF.

There are many counts of this clonotype. The chain combines TRBV12-3 or TRBV12-4 with TRBJ2-2; D is uncertain. V lost 6 bases and J lost 0, with 11 bases in between. The CDR3 spans 15 residues. In DNA form, the CDR3 reads TGTGCCAGCAGACCTTCCGCAACGAACACCGGGGAGCTGTTTTTT. Residues: CASRPSATNTGELFF.

This clonotype was seen only once. The chain joins TRBV7-2 to TRBJ2-1, with TRBD2 matching over 9 bases. This CDR3 is 17 amino acids long. With 9 bases clipped from V and 6 bases from J, the junction kept 18 bases outside the gene matches. Germline CDR1 and CDR2: SGHTA and FQGNSA. CDR3 DNA: TGTGCCAGTAGTATAGATACCCTAGCGGGATCAAGCAATGAGCAGTTCTTC. Its translation: CASSIDTLAGSSNEQFF.

This clonotype was seen only a few times. The CDR3 DNA reads TGTGCCAGCAGTTGGGAGCAGGGGGGATCTAACTATGGCTACACCTTC. Translated: CASSWEQGGSNYGYTF. This rearrangement joins TRBV6-5 to TRBJ1-2; 7 bases agree with TRBD1. J was trimmed by 0 bases and V by 4 bases; bases with no gene match: 8. The germline V gene has CDR1 MNHEY and CDR2 SVGAGI. The length of the CDR3 is 16 residues.

This clonotype has just a few counts. This could be a read error, since a much larger clone is one nucleotide away. The rearrangement links TRBV20-1 to TRBJ2-1; 13 bases are a match to TRBD2. CDR1 and CDR2 (germline): DFQATT, SNEGSKA (reference sequence). CDR3 size: 16 residues. Written as DNA, the CDR3 is TGCAGTACTAGAGACTACACTAGCGGGAGGGGCAATGAGCAGTTCTTC. Its translation: CSTRDYTSGRGNEQFF.

The CDR3 bases are TGTGCCAGCTCACCCAACCTTGCGGGAGGGCTTCAGGAAAATGAGCAGTTCTTC. Amino acid sequence: CASSPNLAGGLQENEQFF. The chain is built from TRBV12-3 or TRBV12-4 and TRBJ2-1, with 9 positions matching TRBD2. The CDR3 has 18 amino acids. J was trimmed by 7 bases and V by 8 bases; bases with no gene match: 21.

The chain employs TRBV9 and TRBJ2-7, with 7 nucleotides matching TRBD2. The CDR3 has 16 amino acids. The V and J ends lost 4 bases and 0 bases, in that order; junction bases with no gene match: 10. Germline CDR1 and CDR2: SGDLS and YYNGEE. Here the CDR3 reads CASSPGGLLSSYEQYF. The CDR3 DNA follows: TGTGCCAGCAGCCCGGGGGGACTCCTTAGCTCCTACGAGCAGTACTTC. Full variable domain (rest looked up from reference TRBV9 and TRBJ2-7): DSGVTQTPKHLITATGQRVTLRCSPRSGDLSVYWYQQSLDQGLQFLIQYYNGEERAKGNILERFSAQQFPDLHSELNLSSLELGDSALYFCASSPGGLLSSYEQYFGPGTRLTVT.